The 26 T cell receptor beta chains below were found in one sample sequenced in a study of long-term antiretroviral therapy in people with HIV. With survey level as its setting, the immunoSEQ assay was v3.0. Assay: immunoSEQ multiplex PCR; the TCRdb copy retains only in-frame clones and omits some. The sample lists tens of thousands of clones, about 79% occurring once. The input for sequencing was unsorted PBMCs, taken 3 years after starting antiretroviral therapy. These receptors were collected from a man aged 50-59 years with HIV.

This rearrangement joins TRBV7-8 to TRBJ2-1, with D maybe TRBD2 (6 bases). The CDR3 loop spans 14 amino acids. Between the trimmed V and J ends, which lost 8 bases and 2 bases, there was a span of 13 bases. Germline V gene sequence: CDR1 SGHVS, CDR2 FQNEAQ. The CDR3 nucleotides are TGTGCCAGCTCCCAGCCGGGGGCCTACAATGAGCAGTTCTTC. As protein: CASSQPGAYNEQFF.

On this clone itself: The sample holds other DNA sequences that translate to the same CDR3. The gene calls are TRBV30 and TRBJ1-2; TRBD1 might be the D (5 bases). V was pared by 0 bases and J by 7 bases, with 12 bases between. CDR1 is GTSNPN and CDR2 is SVGIG in the germline V gene (reference sequence). This CDR3 is 13 amino acids long. The CDR3 coding sequence is TGTGCCTGGAGTGTAGCTCAGGGAGTTGGCTACACCTTC. Amino acids: CAWSVAQGVGYTF.

The rearrangement links TRBV7-9 to TRBJ1-1, with D perhaps TRBD1 (5 bases). V was shortened by 0 bases and J by 7 bases, with 12 bases between the two germline ends. This CDR3 is 14 amino acids long. Germline CDR1 reads SEHNR; CDR2 reads FQNEAQ (reference sequence). CDR3 bases: TGTGCCAGCAGCTTAGCGGGCGGGGGGGGTGAAGCTTTCTTT. Protein: CASSLAGGGGEAFF.

V is TRBV6-5 and J is TRBJ2-7; D remains unclear. The V end was cut by 2 bases, the J end by 3 bases, with 8 bases between. The CDR3 is 13 residues long. The germline V gene has CDR1 MNHEY and CDR2 SVGAGI. CDR3 bases: TGTGCCAGCAGTTACGGGCTGTACTACGAGCAGTACTTC. Its protein product is CASSYGLYYEQYF.

The chain couples TRBV7-2 to TRBJ2-2, with 12 bases lining up with TRBD1. This CDR3 is 17 amino acids long. With 0 bases clipped from V and 4 bases from J, the junction kept 3 bases outside the gene matches. CDR1 and CDR2 from the germline V gene are SGHTA and FQGNSA. CDR3 bases: TGTGCCAGCAGCTTAGCGGGACAGGGGGCGGGCACCGGGGAGCTGTTTTTT. This sequence encodes CASSLAGQGAGTGELFF.

The chain uses TRBV10-3 and TRBJ2-7; D not certain. This CDR3 has 13 residues. V lost 1 base and J lost 1, with 5 bases in between. Germline-derived CDR1 and CDR2 are ENHRY and SYGVKD. CDR3 protein: CAISEYQSYEQYF. CDR3 coding DNA: TGTGCCATCAGTGAGTACCAATCCTACGAGCAGTACTTC.

The genes are TRBV5-6 and TRBJ2-1, with TRBD2 identical over 12 bases. There are 15 residues in the CDR3. With 3 bases clipped from V and 7 bases from J, the junction kept 5 bases outside the gene matches. CDR1 and CDR2 from the germline V gene are SGHDT and YYEEEE. Written as DNA, the CDR3 is TGTGCCAGCAGCTCTCTAGCGGGGGGGGAGAATGAGCAGTTCTTC. This gives the protein CASSSLAGGENEQFF.

This clone was recorded once. The junction departs from germline at one end; a sequencing error may be responsible. The rearrangement joins TRBV7-7 to TRBJ2-5, with TRBD1 matching over 7 bases. The CDR3 consists of 14 residues. Germline V lookup: CDR1 SSHAT, CDR2 FNYEAQ (reference sequence). The CDR3 region is CASSSGTVNPTQYF. In nucleotides, the CDR3 is TGTGCTAGCAGTTCCGGGACAGTAAATCCAACCCAGTACTTC.

The rearrangement uses TRBV29-1 and TRBJ2-7; D gene unclear. The germline V and J ends were trimmed by 5 bases and 0 bases, with 11 bases remaining between them. The CDR3 loop spans 13 amino acids. Looked up from germline, CDR1 is SQVTM and CDR2 is ANQGSEA. The CDR3 sequence is CSVLGRSSYEQYF. The CDR3 region has the DNA TGCAGCGTTCTCGGACGGAGCTCCTACGAGCAGTACTTC.

The chain carries TRBV5-6 and TRBJ1-2, with a possible D match to TRBD1 (5 bases). Germline V lookup: CDR1 SGHDT, CDR2 YYEEEE. The CDR3 totals 13 residues. Deletions cut 4 bases from V and 5 bases from J, with 12 bases between. This chain's CDR3 is CASSPGGKYGYTF. The DNA of the CDR3 is TGTGCCAGCAGCCCGGGGGGGAAGTATGGCTACACCTTC.

The chain is built from TRBV6-5 and TRBJ2-1, with a weak D call TRBD2 (5 bases). V was cut by 7 bases and J by 8 bases, with 9 bases left in between. CDR1 and CDR2 from the germline V gene are MNHEY and SVGAGI. The CDR3 is 11 residues long. The DNA for the CDR3 is TGTGCCAGCACCCTCGGGGATGAGCAGTTCTTC. It is translated as CASTLGDEQFF.

The chain links TRBV19 to TRBJ2-5, with D tentatively TRBD1 or TRBD2 (6 bases each). CDR3 size: 18 residues. V was clipped by 2 bases and J by 2 bases, with 21 bases between them. Germline loops: CDR1 LNHDA, CDR2 SQIVND (reference sequence). CDR3 amino acids: CASSISSDVGGLQETQYF. CDR3 nucleotides: TGTGCCAGTAGTATATCGTCGGATGTTGGGGGGCTGCAAGAGACCCAGTACTTC.

The CDR3 DNA follows: TGCGCCAGCAGCTTGCCGACAGGGGCCGGGGCCAACGTCCTGACTTTC. Translating it yields CASSLPTGAGANVLTF. The J gene is TRBJ2-6, the V gene TRBV5-1, with 8 bases aligning to TRBD1. V lost 1 base to trimming and J lost 4 bases; unmatched junction nucleotides: 4. CDR1 is SGHRS, CDR2 YFSETQ, per germline. The CDR3 contains 16 residues.

V and J are TRBV10-3 and TRBJ1-4; 9 bases agree with TRBD1. The ends lost 4 bases at V and 6 bases at J; junction bases unmatched: 3. The CDR3 sequence is 14 residues long. Germline V gene lookup returns CDR1 ENHRY and CDR2 SYGVKD. For the CDR3, the DNA is TGTGCCATCAGTGGACAGGGGGGGGATGAAAAACTGTTTTTT. It is translated as CAISGQGGDEKLFF.

The rearrangement joins TRBV6-1 to TRBJ2-3; a possible D gene is TRBD1 (6 bases). Between the trimmed V and J ends, which lost 7 bases and 2 bases, there was a span of 16 bases. This CDR3 has 15 amino acids. The V gene's germline CDR1 is MNHNS and CDR2 SASEGT. CDR3 nucleotides: TGTGCCAGCATTGGGACAACCAGGGCCACAGATACGCAGTATTTT. This encodes CASIGTTRATDTQYF.

In its sample, this clone was seen once. The V gene is TRBV5-4, the J gene TRBJ1-1, with D unclear. This CDR3 contains 16 residues. Germline CDR1 is SGHNT and CDR2 is YYREEE (reference sequence). V shed 0 bases and J shed 7 bases, with 19 bases lying between them. Here the CDR3 reads CASSLVPRDFTREAFF. Here the CDR3 DNA reads TGTGCCAGCAGCTTGGTACCCAGAGATTTTACCCGTGAAGCTTTCTTT.

This clone has just one count. The V and J genes are TRBV11-3 and TRBJ2-7, with D tentatively TRBD2 (6 bases). This CDR3 has 14 residues. The germline V and J ends were trimmed by 3 bases and 2 bases, with 11 bases remaining between them. In germline, CDR1 is SGHNT, CDR2 YENEEA. DNA for the CDR3: TGTGCCAGCAGCTTCGCAGGAGGGCCCTACGAGCAGTACTTC. This gives the protein CASSFAGGPYEQYF.

V is TRBV2 and J is TRBJ1-3; 8 bases are shared with TRBD1. The J segment lost 0 bases and the V segment lost 6 bases, leaving 10 bases of the junction unmatched. The CDR3 contains 17 residues. Germline CDR1 and CDR2: SNHLY and FYNNEI. CDR3 nucleotide sequence: TGTGCCAGCAGGATGGGGACAGGAGACCTCTCTGGAAACACCATATATTTT. Translating gives CASRMGTGDLSGNTIYF.

The chain couples TRBV6-5 to TRBJ2-5, with TRBD1 matching over 9 bases. The CDR3 contains 14 residues. Looked up from germline, CDR1 is MNHEY and CDR2 is SVGAGI. The V and J ends lost 5 bases and 4 bases, in that order; junction bases with no gene match: 5. The DNA for the CDR3 is TGTGCCAGCAGTGGGGACAGGGATTTAGAGACCCAGTACTTC. Translating gives CASSGDRDLETQYF.

This clone was seen only a few times. The chain uses TRBV11-2 and TRBJ1-1; D remains ambiguous. With 6 bases removed from V and 1 base from J, the gap between germline ends came to 9 bases. Germline loops: CDR1 SGHAT, CDR2 FQNNGV. CDR3 length: 13 amino acids. The CDR3 loop reads CASSFDTNTEAFF. DNA of the CDR3: TGTGCCAGCAGTTTCGACACGAACACTGAAGCTTTCTTT.

The rearrangement joins TRBV12-5 to TRBJ2-3, with 7 bases lining up with TRBD1. CDR1 is LGHNT, CDR2 FRNRAP, per germline. J gave up 2 bases and V 3 bases, and 11 bases lay outside the gene matches. The CDR3 is 17 amino acids. Here the CDR3 reads CASGFDRVKGFTDTQYF. CDR3 nucleotide sequence: TGTGCTAGTGGTTTCGACAGGGTAAAAGGGTTCACAGATACGCAGTATTTT.

The rearrangement joins TRBV6-1 to TRBJ2-1; D might be TRBD2 (5 bases). The CDR3 contains 11 residues. Germline V lookup: CDR1 MNHNS, CDR2 SASEGT. Trimming left V 7 bases short and J 7 bases short, with 8 bases between. In nucleotides, the CDR3 is TGTGCCAGCATCCGGGGTAATGAGCAGTTCTTC. Translated: CASIRGNEQFF.

The gene calls are TRBV6-5 and TRBJ1-2, with a possible D match to TRBD1 (6 bases). The CDR3 contains 15 residues. V lost 5 bases to trimming and J lost 4 bases, with 17 bases between them. The germline gives CDR1 MNHEY, CDR2 SVGAGI. The CDR3, as DNA: TGTGCCAGCAGTGCCTGGACAGAGACTATCTATGGCTACACCTTC. Encoded protein: CASSAWTETIYGYTF.

CDR3 coding DNA: TGTGCCAGCAGTGCCCTGTCTAATGAAAAACTGTTTTTT. As protein: CASSALSNEKLFF. This chain links TRBV6-1 with TRBJ1-4; D ambiguous. Looked up from germline, CDR1 is MNHNS and CDR2 is SASEGT. With 4 bases removed from V and 3 bases from J, the gap between germline ends came to 6 bases. The CDR3 runs 13 residues.

The gene calls are TRBV15 and TRBJ1-5; 7 nucleotides align to TRBD1. The CDR3 is 14 residues long. Germline values: CDR1 LNHNV, CDR2 YYDKDF (reference sequence). The J segment lost 7 bases and the V segment lost 2 bases, leaving 5 bases of the junction unmatched. The CDR3 spells CATSRSTGDQPQHF. The CDR3 region has the DNA TGTGCCACCAGCAGATCAACAGGGGACCAGCCCCAGCATTTT.

To note about this clone: The junction shows a germline mismatch at one end, possibly a read error. This rearrangement joins TRBV7-7 to TRBJ1-5, with D maybe TRBD1 (6 bases). Looked up from germline, CDR1 is SSHAT and CDR2 is FNYEAQ (reference sequence). CDR3 length: 18 amino acids. The CDR3 reads CASRGTGDTPYSNQPQHF. In DNA form, the CDR3 reads TGTGCTAGCAGAGGGACCGGGGACACTCCTTATAGCAATCAGCCCCAGCATTTT.